This TCR beta chain was identified in a study of cytomegalovirus exposure and HLA in healthy donors. The CDR3 is 16 residues long. Germline CDR1 and CDR2: SEHNR and FQNEAQ (reference sequence). V was cut by 1 base and J by 1 base, with 12 bases left in between. The PCR made use of 60 Vbeta and 13 Jbeta primers. Here immunoSEQ multiplex PCR was the method, and the copy in TCRdb shows in-frame clones only, minus some. The sample contains 200,000 to 300,000 clones, more than 75% of which appear only once. At the time of sampling, donors were nominally healthy, though unrecorded immune exposures were likely.

The sample consisted of PBMCs. The V gene is TRBV7-9, the J gene TRBJ2-3, with D possibly TRBD2 on 6 matching bases. The clonotype was recovered from a woman aged 40 to 49 in good health and CMV-seropositive. CDR3 nucleotides: TGTGCCAGCAGCTTAGATTGGGGGGTCCGCACAGATACGCAGTATTTT. Its protein is CASSLDWGVRTDTQYF.